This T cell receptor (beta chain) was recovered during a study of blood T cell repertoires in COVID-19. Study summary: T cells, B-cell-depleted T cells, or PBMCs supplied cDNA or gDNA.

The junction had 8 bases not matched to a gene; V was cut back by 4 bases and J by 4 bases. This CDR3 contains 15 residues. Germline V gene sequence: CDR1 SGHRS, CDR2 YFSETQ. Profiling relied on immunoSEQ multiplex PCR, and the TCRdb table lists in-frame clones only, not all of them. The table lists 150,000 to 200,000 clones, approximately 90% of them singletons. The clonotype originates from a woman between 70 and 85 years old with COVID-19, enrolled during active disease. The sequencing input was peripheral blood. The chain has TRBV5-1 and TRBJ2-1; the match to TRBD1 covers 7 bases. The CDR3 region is CASSLGTDTYNEQFF. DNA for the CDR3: TGCGCCAGCAGCCTCGGGACAGATACGTACAATGAGCAGTTCTTC.